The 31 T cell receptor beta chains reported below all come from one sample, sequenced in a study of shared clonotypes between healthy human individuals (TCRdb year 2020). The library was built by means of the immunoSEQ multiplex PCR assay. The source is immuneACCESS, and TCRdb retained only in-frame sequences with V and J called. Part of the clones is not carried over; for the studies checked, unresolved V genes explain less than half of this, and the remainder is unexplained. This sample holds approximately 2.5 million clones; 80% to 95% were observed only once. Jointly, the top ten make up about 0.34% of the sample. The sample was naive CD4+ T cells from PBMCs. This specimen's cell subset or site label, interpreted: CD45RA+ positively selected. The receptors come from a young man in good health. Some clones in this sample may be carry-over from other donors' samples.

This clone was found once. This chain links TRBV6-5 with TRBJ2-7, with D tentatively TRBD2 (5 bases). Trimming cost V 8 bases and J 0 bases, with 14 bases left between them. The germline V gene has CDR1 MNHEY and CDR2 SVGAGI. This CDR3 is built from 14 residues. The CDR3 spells CASRLRGSSYEQYF. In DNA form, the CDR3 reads TGTGCCAGCCGACTGCGAGGGAGCTCCTACGAGCAGTACTTC.

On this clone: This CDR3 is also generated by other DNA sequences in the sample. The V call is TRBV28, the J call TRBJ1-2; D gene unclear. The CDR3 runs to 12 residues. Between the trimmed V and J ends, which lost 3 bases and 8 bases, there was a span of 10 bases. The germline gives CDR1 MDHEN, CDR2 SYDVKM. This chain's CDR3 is CASSFGQRGYTF. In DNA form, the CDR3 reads TGTGCCAGCAGTTTCGGCCAGAGGGGCTACACCTTC.

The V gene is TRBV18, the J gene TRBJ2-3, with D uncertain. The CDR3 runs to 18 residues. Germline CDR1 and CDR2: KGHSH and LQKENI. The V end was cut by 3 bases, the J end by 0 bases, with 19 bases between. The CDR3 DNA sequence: TGTGCCAGCTCACCGCCTCTCGACCGAATAGCTAGCACAGATACGCAGTATTTT. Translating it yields CASSPPLDRIASTDTQYF.

This chain's CDR3 is CASSPTGTPQETQYF. CDR3 sequence (DNA): TGTGCCAGCAGTCCTACCGGGACGCCCCAAGAGACCCAGTACTTC. The J gene is TRBJ2-5, the V gene TRBV28; either TRBD1 or TRBD2 may fit D (5 bases each). The CDR3 consists of 15 residues. Germline CDR1 MDHEN, CDR2 SYDVKM. With 5 bases removed from V and 1 base from J, the gap between germline ends came to 14 bases. The whole variable domain, remainder taken from reference TRBV28 and TRBJ2-5, is DVKVTQSSRYLVKRTGEKVFLECVQDMDHENMFWYRQDPGLGLRLIYFSYDVKMKEKGDIPEGYSVSREKKERFSLILESASTNQTSMYLCASSPTGTPQETQYFGPGTRLLVL.

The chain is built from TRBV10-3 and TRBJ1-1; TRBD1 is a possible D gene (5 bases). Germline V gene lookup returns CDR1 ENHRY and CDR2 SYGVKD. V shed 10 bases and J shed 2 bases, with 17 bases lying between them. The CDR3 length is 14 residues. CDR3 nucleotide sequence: TGTGCCACGGCCCGACAGACCCTCAACACTGAAGCTTTCTTT. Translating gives CATARQTLNTEAFF.

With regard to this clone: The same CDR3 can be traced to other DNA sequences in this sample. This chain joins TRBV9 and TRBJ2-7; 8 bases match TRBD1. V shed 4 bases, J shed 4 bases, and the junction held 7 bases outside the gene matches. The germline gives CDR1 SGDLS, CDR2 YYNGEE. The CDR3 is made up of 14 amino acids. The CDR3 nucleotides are TGTGCCAGCAGCCCTCGGACAGGGAGTTACGAGCAGTACTTC. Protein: CASSPRTGSYEQYF.

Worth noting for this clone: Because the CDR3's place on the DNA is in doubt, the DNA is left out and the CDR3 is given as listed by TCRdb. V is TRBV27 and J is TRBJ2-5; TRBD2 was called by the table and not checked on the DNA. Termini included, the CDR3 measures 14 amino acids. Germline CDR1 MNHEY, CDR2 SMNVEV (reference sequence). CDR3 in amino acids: CASSSSGGRKTQYF.

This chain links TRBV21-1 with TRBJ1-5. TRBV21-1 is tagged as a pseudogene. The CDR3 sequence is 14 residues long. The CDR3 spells CASSNGQTNQPQHF. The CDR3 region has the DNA TGTGCCAGCAGCAATGGGCAGACTAATCAGCCCCAGCATTTT.

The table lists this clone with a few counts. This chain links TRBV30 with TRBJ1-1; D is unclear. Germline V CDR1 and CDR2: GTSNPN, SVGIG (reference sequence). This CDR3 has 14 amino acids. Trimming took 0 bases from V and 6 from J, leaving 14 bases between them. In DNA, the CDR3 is TGTGCCTGGAGTGTACGTCCGGAGGACGCTGAAGCTTTCTTT. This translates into CAWSVRPEDAEAFF.

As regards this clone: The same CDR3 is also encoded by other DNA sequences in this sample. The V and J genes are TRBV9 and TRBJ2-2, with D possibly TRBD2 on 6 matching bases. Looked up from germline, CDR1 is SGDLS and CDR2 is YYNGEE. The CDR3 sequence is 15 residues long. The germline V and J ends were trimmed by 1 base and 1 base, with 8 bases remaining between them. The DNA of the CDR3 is TGTGCCAGCAGCGTACGAGCGGGGAACACCGGGGAGCTGTTTTTT. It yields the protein CASSVRAGNTGELFF. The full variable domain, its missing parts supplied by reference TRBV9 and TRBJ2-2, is DSGVTQTPKHLITATGQRVTLRCSPRSGDLSVYWYQQSLDQGLQFLIQYYNGEERAKGNILERFSAQQFPDLHSELNLSSLELGDSALYFCASSVRAGNTGELFFGEGSRLTVL.

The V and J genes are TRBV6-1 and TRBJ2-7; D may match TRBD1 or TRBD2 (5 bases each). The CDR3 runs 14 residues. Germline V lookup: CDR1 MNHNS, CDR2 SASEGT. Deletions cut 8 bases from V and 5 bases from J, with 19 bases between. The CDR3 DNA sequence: TGTGCCAGCCCGAGGGACGGCAGTTTGAACGAGCAGTACTTC. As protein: CASPRDGSLNEQYF.

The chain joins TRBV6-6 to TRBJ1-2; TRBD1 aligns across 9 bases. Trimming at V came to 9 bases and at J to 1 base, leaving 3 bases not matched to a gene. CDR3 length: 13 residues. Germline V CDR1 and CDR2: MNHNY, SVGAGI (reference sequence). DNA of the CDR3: TGTGCCAGTAGGGACAGGGTTAACTATGGCTACACCTTC. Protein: CASRDRVNYGYTF.

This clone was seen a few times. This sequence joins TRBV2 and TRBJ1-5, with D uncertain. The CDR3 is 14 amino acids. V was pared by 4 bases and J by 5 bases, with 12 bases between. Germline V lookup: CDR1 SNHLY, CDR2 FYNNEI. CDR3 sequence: CASSATAPDQPQHF. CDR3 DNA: TGTGCCAGCAGTGCTACAGCCCCCGATCAGCCCCAGCATTTT.

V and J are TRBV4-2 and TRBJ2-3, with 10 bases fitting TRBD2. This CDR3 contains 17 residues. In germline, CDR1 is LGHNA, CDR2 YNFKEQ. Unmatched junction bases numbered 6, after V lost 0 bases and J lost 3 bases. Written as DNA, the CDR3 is TGTGCCAGCAGCCAAGATAGGAGCGGGAGGGCAACAGATACGCAGTATTTT. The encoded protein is CASSQDRSGRATDTQYF.

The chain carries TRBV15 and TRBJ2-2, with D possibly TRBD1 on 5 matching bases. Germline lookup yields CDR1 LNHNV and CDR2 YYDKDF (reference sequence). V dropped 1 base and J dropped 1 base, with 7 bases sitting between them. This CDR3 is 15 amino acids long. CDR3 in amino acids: CATSRGQRNTGELFF. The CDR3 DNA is TGTGCCACCAGCAGAGGACAGCGGAACACCGGGGAGCTGTTTTTT.

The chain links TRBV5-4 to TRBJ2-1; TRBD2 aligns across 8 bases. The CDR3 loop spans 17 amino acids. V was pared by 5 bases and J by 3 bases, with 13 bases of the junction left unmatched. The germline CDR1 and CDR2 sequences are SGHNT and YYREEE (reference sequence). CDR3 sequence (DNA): TGTGCCAGCAGGATTGGAGGGACGGGAGGGGTCTACAATGAGCAGTTCTTC. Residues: CASRIGGTGGVYNEQFF.

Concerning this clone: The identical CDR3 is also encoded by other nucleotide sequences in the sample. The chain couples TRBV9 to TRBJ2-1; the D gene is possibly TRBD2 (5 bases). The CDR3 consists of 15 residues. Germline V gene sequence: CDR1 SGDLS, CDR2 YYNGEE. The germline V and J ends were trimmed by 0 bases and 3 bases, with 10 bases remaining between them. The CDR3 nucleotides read TGTGCCAGCAGCGTAGCAGGCGGGCGCTACAATGAGCAGTTCTTC. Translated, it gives CASSVAGGRYNEQFF. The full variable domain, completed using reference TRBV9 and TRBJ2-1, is DSGVTQTPKHLITATGQRVTLRCSPRSGDLSVYWYQQSLDQGLQFLIQYYNGEERAKGNILERFSAQQFPDLHSELNLSSLELGDSALYFCASSVAGGRYNEQFFGPGTRLTVL.

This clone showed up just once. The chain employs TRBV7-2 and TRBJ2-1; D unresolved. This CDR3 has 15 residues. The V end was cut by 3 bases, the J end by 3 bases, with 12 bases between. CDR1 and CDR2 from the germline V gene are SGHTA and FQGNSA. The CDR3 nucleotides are TGTGCCAGCAGCTTTCCTGGACGTCGCTACAATGAGCAGTTCTTC. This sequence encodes CASSFPGRRYNEQFF.

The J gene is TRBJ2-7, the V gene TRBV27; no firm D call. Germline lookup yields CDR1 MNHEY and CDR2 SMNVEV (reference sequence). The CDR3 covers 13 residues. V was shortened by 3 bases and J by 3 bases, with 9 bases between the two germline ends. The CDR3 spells CASSFNYNYEQYF. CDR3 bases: TGTGCCAGCAGTTTCAACTATAACTACGAGCAGTACTTC.

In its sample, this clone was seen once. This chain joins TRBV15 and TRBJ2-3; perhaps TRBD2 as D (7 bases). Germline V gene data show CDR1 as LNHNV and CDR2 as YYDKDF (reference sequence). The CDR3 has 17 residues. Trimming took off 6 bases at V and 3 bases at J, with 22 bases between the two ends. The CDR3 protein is CATSRAPTSTGTDTQYF. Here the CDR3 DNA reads TGTGCCACCAGTCGGGCCCCGACTAGCACAGGGACAGATACGCAGTATTTT.

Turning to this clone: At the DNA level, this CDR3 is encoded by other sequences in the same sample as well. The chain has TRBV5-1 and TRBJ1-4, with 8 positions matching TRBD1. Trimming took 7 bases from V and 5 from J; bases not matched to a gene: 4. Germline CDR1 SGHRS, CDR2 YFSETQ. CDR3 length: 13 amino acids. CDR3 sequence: CASRGQGNEKLFF. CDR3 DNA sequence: TGCGCCAGCCGAGGACAGGGAAATGAAAAACTGTTTTTT.

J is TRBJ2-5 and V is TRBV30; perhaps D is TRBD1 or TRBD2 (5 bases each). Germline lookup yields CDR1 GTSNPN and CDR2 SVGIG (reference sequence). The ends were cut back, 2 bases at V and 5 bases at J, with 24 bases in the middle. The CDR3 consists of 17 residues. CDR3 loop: CAWSTGRLKTHRETQYF. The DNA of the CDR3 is TGTGCCTGGAGTACGGGACGCCTGAAGACCCACCGGGAGACCCAGTACTTC.

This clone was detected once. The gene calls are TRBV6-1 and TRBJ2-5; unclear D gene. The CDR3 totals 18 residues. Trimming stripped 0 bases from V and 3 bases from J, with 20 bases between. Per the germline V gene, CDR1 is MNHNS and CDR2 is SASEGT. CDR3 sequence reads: CASSEAQQHHPSKETQYF. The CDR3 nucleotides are TGTGCCAGCAGTGAAGCGCAACAGCATCACCCTTCTAAAGAGACCCAGTACTTC.

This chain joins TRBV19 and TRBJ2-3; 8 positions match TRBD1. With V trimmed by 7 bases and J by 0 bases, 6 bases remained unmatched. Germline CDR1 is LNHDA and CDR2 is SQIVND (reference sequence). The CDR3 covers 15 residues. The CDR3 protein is CASTWDRQSTDTQYF. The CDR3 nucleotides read TGTGCCAGTACGTGGGACAGGCAAAGCACAGATACGCAGTATTTT.

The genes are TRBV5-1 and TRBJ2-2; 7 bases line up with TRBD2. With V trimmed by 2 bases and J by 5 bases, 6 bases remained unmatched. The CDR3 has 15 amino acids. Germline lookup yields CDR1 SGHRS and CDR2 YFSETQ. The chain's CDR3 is CASSFGTSETGELFF. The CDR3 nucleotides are TGCGCCAGCAGCTTCGGTACTAGCGAAACCGGGGAGCTGTTTTTT.

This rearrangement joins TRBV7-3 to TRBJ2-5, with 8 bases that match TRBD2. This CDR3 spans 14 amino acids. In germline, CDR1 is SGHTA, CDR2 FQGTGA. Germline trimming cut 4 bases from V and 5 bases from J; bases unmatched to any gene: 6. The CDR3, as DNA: TGTGCCAGCAGCTCATTAGCGGGACTGGAGACCCAGTACTTC. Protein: CASSSLAGLETQYF.

CDR3 nucleotide sequence: TGTGCCAGCAGCGCCGTCAAGAACACTGAAGCTTTCTTT. This gives the protein CASSAVKNTEAFF. The V call is TRBV7-8, the J call TRBJ1-1, with no clear D. CDR1 SGHVS and CDR2 FQNEAQ come from the germline V gene. With 5 bases removed from V and 1 base from J, the gap between germline ends came to 8 bases. This CDR3 is 13 amino acids long.

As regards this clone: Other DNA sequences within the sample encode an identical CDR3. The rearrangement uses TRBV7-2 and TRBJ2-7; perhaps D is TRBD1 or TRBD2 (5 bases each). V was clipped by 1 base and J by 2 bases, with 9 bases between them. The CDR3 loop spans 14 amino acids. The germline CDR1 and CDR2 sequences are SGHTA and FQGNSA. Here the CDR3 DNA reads TGTGCCAGCAGCTTAGGGGGACGGACCTACGAGCAGTACTTC. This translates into CASSLGGRTYEQYF.

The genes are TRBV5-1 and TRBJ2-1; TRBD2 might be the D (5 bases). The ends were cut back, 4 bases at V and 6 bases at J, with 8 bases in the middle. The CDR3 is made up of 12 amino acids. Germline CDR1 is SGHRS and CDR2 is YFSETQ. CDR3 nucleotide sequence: TGCGCCAGCAGCCGGGATTTCAATGAGCAGTTCTTC. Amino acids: CASSRDFNEQFF.

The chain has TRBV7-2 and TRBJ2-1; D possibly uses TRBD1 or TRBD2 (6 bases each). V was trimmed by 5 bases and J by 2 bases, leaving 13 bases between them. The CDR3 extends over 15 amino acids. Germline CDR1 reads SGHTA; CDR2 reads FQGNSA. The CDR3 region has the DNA TGTGCCAGCAGCGATAGGGGGACTGCCTACAATGAGCAGTTCTTC. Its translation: CASSDRGTAYNEQFF.

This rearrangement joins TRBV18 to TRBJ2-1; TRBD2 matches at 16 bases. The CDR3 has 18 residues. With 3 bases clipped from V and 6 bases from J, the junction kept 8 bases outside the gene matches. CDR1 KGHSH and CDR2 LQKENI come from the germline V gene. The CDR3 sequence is CASSPPGLAGGVGNEQFF. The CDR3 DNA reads TGTGCCAGCTCACCGCCGGGACTAGCGGGAGGGGTGGGCAATGAGCAGTTCTTC.